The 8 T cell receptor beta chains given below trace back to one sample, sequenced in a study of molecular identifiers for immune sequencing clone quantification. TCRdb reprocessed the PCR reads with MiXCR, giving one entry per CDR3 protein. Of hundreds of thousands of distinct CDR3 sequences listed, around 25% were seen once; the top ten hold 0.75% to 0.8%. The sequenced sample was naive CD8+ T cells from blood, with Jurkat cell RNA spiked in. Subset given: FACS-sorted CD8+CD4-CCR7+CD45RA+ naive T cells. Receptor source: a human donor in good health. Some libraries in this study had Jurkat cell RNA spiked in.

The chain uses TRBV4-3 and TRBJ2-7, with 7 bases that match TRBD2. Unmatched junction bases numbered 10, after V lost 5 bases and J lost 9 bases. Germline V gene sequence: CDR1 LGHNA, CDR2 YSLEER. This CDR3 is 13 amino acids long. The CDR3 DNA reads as TGCGCCAGCAGCAGCGGGGAGCCGCAAGCGCAGTACTTC. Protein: CASSSGEPQAQYF.

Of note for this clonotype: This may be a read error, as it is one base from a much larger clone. The CDR3 sequence is CASSSLAGARDTEYF. The DNA for the CDR3 is TGTGCCAGCAGTTCCTTAGCGGGAGCGAGGGATACGGAGTATTTT. The genes are TRBV6-6 and TRBJ2-3; the match to TRBD2 covers 9 bases. The germline V gene has CDR1 MNHNY and CDR2 SVGAGI (reference sequence). This CDR3 is built from 15 residues.

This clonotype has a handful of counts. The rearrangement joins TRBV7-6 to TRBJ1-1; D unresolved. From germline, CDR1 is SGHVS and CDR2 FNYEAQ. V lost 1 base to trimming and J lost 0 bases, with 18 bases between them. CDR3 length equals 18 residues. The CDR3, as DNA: TGTGCCAGCAGCTTAGAAGTGGGTGGTGCAGGAGTGAACACTGAAGCTTTCTTT. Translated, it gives CASSLEVGGAGVNTEAFF.

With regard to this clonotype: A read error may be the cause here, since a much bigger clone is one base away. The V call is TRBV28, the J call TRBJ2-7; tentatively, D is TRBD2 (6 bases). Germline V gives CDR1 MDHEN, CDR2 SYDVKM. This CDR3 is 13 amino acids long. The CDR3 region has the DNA TGTGCCAGCAGCCGAGACTCGGACTACGCGCAGTACTTC. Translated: CASSRDSDYAQYF.

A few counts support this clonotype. Here the CDR3 DNA reads TGTGCCAGCAGTCCAGGACAGGGGGGGGTCGCCGGGGAGCTGTTTTTT. As protein: CASSPGQGGVAGELFF. The V call is TRBV12-3 or TRBV12-4, the J call TRBJ2-2; the match to TRBD1 covers 10 bases. J was trimmed by 6 bases and V by 5 bases; bases with no gene match: 9. The length of the CDR3 is 16 residues.

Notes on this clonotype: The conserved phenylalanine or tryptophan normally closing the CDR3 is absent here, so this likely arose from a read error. The CDR3 is CASGFTQGRTYNEQFS. The CDR3 nucleotides read TGTGCTAGTGGTTTCACGCAGGGGCGGACCTACAATGAGCAGTTCTCC. V is TRBV12-5 and J is TRBJ2-1; D is perhaps TRBD1 (6 bases). V was shortened by 3 bases and J by 2 bases, with 14 bases between the two germline ends. Looked up from germline, CDR1 is LGHNT and CDR2 is FRNRAP. This CDR3 has 16 residues.

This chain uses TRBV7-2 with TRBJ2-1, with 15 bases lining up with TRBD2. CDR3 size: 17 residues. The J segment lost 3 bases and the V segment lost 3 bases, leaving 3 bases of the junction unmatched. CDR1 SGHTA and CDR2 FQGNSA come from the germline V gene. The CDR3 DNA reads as TGTGCCAGCAGCTTTCCGGGACTAGCGGGGGGCTACAATGAGCAGTTCTTC. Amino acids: CASSFPGLAGGYNEQFF.

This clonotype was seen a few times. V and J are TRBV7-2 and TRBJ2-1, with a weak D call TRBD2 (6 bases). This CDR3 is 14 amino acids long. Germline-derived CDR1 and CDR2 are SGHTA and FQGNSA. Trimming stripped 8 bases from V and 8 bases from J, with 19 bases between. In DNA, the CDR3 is TGTGCCAGCGACGGTGGGCTGGGACTGCATGAGCAGTTCTTC. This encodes CASDGGLGLHEQFF.